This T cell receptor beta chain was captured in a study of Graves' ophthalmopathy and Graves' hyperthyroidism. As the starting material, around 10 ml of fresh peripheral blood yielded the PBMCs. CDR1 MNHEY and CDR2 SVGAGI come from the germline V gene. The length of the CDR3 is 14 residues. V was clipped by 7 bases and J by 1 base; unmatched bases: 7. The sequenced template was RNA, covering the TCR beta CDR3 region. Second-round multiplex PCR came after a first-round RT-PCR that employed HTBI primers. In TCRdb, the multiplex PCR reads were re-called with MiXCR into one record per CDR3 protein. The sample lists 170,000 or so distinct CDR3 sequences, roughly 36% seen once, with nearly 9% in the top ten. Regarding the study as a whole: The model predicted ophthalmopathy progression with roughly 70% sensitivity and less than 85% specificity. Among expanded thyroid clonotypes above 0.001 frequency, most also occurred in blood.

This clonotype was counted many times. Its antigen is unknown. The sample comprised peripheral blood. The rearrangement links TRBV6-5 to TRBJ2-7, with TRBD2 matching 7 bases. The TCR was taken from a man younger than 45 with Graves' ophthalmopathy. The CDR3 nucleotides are TGTGCCAGCACCGCTAGCGGACGGTCCTACGAGCAGTACTTC. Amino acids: CASTASGRSYEQYF.